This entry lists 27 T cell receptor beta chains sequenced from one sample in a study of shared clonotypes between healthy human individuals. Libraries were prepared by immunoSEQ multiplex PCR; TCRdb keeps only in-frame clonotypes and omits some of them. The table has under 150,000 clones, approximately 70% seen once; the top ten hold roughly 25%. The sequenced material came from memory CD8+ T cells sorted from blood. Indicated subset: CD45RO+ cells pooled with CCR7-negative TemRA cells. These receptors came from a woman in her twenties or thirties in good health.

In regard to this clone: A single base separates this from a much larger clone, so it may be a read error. This CDR3 is CASSEGGTDTQYF. CDR3 in DNA: TGTGCCAGCAGTGAAGGGGGAACAGATACGCAGTATTTT. V usage is TRBV6-5 and J usage is TRBJ2-3, with D perhaps TRBD1 (6 bases). The CDR3 is 13 residues long. Germline lookup yields CDR1 MNHEY and CDR2 SVGAGI. The germline V and J ends were trimmed by 5 bases and 3 bases, with 9 bases remaining between them.

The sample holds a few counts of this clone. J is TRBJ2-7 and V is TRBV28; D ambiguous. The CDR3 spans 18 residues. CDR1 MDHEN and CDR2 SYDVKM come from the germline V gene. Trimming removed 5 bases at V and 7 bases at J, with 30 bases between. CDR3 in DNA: TGTGCCAGCAGTCAAATCCCCGCTATCACCGAAACCTCACGGGAGCAGTACTTC. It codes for CASSQIPAITETSREQYF. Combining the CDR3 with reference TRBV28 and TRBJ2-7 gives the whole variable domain DVKVTQSSRYLVKRTGEKVFLECVQDMDHENMFWYRQDPGLGLRLIYFSYDVKMKEKGDIPEGYSVSREKKERFSLILESASTNQTSMYLCASSQIPAITETSREQYFGPGTRLTVT.

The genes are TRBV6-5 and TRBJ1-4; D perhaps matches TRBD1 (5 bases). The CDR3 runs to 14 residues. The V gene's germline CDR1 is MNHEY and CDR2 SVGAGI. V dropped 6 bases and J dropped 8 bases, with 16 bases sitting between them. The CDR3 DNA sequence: TGTGCCAGCAGGTCACAGGAGAGAGGCGAAAAACTGTTTTTT. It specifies CASRSQERGEKLFF.

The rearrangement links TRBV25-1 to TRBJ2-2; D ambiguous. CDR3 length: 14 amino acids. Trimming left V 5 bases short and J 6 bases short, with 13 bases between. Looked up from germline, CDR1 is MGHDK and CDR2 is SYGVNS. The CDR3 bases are TGTGCCAGCAGTAAATTCAGCGAATCCGGGGAGCTGTTTTTT. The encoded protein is CASSKFSESGELFF. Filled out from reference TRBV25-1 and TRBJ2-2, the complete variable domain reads EADIYQTPRYLVIGTGKKITLECSQTMGHDKMYWYQQDPGMELHLIHYSYGVNSTEKGDLSSESTVSRIRTEHFPLTLESARPSHTSQYLCASSKFSESGELFFGEGSRLTVL.

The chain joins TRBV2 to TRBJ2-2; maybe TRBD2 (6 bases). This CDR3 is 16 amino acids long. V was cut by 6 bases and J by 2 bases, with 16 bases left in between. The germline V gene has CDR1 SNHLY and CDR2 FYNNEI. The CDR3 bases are TGTGCCAGCAGAAGGGGACTGTCTGATAACACCGGGGAGCTGTTTTTT. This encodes CASRRGLSDNTGELFF.

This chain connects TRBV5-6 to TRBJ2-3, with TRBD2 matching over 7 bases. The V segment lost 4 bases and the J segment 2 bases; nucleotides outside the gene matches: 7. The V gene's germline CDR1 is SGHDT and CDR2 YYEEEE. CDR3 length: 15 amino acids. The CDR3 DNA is TGTGCCAGCAGCCGCTGGGGGGGAAACACAGATACGCAGTATTTT. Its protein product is CASSRWGGNTDTQYF.

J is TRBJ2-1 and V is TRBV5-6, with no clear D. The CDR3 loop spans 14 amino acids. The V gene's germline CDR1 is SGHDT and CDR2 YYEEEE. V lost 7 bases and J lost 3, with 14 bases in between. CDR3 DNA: TGTGCCAGCGCCGTGGGCCTTAACTACAATGAGCAGTTCTTC. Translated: CASAVGLNYNEQFF.

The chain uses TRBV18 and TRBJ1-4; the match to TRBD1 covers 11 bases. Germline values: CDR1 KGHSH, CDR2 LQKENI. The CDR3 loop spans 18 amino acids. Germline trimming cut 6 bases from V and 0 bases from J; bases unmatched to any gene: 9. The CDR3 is CASSIGTGGSATNEKLFF. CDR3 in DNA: TGTGCCAGCTCGATCGGGACAGGGGGAAGTGCAACTAATGAAAAACTGTTTTTT. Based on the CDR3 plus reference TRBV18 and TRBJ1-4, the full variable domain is NAGVMQNPRHLVRRRGQEARLRCSPMKGHSHVYWYRQLPEEGLKFMVYLQKENIIDESGMPKERFSAEFPKEGPSILRIQQVVRGDSAAYFCASSIGTGGSATNEKLFFGSGTQLSVL.

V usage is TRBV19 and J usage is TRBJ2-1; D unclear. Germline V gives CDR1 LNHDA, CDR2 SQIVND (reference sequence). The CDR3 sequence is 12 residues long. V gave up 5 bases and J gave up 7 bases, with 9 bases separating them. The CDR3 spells CASSVDPNEQFF. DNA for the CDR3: TGTGCCAGTAGTGTTGACCCGAATGAGCAGTTCTTC. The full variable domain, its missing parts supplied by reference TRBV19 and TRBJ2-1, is DGGITQSPKYLFRKEGQNVTLSCEQNLNHDAMYWYRQDPGQGLRLIYYSQIVNDFQKGDIAEGYSVSREKKESFPLTVTSAQKNPTAFYLCASSVDPNEQFFGPGTRLTVL.

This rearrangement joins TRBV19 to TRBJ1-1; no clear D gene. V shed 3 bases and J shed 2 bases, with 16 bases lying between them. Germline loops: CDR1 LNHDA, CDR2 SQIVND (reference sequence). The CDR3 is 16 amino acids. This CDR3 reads CASSILQRTANTEAFF. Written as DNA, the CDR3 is TGTGCCAGTAGTATTCTTCAAAGAACGGCCAACACTGAAGCTTTCTTT.

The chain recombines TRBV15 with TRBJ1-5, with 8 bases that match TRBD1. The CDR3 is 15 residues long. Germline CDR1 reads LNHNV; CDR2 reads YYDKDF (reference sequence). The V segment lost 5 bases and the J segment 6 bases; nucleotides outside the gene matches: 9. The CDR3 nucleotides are TGTGCCACCAGCGAGGAGTCAGGGGGCGTTCAGCCCCAGCATTTT. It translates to CATSEESGGVQPQHF.

In DNA, the CDR3 is TGTGCCAGCAGTACTCGGGACTCTCATGGCCACGAGCAGTACTTC. Translating it yields CASSTRDSHGHEQYF. J is TRBJ2-7 and V is TRBV6-5; D may be TRBD2 (6 bases). Germline CDR1 MNHEY, CDR2 SVGAGI. Trimming removed 5 bases from V and 5 bases from J, with 19 bases in between. This CDR3 is built from 15 residues.

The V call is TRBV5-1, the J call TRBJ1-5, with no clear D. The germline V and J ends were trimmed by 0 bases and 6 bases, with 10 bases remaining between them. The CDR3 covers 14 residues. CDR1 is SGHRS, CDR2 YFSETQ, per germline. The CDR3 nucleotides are TGCGCCAGCAGCTTGGAGGCAGAACGTCAGCCCCAGCATTTT. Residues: CASSLEAERQPQHF.

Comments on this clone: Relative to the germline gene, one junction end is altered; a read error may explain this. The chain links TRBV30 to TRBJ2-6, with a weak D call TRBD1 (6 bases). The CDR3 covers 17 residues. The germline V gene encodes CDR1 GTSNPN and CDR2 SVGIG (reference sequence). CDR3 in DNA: TGTGCCTGGGGACCTTACGACAGGCCGGCTGGTGCCAACGTCCTGACTTTC. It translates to CAWGPYDRPAGANVLTF. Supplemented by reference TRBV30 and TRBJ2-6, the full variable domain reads SQTIHQWPATLVQPVGSPLSLECTVEGTSNPNLYWYRQAAGRGLQLLFYSVGIGQISSEVPQNLSASRPQDRQFILSSKKLLLSDSGFYLCAWGPYDRPAGANVLTFGAGSRLTVL.

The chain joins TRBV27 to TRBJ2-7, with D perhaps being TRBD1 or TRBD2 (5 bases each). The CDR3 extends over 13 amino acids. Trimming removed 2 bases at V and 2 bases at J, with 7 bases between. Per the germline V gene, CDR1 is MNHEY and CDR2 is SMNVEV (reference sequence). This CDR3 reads CASSLGTTYEQYF. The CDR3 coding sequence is TGTGCCAGCAGTTTAGGGACCACCTACGAGCAGTACTTC.

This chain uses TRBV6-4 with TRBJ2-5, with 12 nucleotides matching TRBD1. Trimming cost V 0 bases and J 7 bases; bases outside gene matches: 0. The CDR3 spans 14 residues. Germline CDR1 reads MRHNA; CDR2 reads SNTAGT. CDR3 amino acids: CASSDSGQGATQYF. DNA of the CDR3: TGTGCCAGCAGTGACTCGGGACAGGGGGCGACCCAGTACTTC.

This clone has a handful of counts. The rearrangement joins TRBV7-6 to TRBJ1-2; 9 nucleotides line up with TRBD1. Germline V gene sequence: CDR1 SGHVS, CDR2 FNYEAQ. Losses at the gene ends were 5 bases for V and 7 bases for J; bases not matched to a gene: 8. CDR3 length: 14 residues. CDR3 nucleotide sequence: TGTGCCAGCAGCGCCTCCGGGACAGGGTTTGGCTACACCTTC. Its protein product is CASSASGTGFGYTF.

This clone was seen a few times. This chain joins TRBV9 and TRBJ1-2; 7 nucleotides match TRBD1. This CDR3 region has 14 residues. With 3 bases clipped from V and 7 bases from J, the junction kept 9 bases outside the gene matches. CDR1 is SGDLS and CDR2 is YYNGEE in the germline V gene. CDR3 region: CASSEGGTVPGYTF. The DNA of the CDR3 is TGTGCCAGCAGCGAGGGGGGGACAGTTCCTGGCTACACCTTC. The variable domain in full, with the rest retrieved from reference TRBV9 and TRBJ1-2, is DSGVTQTPKHLITATGQRVTLRCSPRSGDLSVYWYQQSLDQGLQFLIQYYNGEERAKGNILERFSAQQFPDLHSELNLSSLELGDSALYFCASSEGGTVPGYTFGSGTRLTVV.

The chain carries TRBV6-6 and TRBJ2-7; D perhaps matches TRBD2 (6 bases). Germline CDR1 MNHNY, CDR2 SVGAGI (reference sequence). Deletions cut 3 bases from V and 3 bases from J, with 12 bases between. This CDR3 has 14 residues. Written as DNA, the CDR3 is TGTGCCAGCAGTTATGAGTCCGGGAGCTACGAGCAGTACTTC. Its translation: CASSYESGSYEQYF.

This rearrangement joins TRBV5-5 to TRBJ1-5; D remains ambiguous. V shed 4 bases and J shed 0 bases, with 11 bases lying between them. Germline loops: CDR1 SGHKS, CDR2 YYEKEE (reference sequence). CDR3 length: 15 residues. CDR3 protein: CASSAYSNSNQPQHF. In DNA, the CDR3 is TGTGCCAGCAGCGCGTACAGTAATAGCAATCAGCCCCAGCATTTT. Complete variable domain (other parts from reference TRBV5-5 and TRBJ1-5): DAGVTQSPTHLIKTRGQQVTLRCSPISGHKSVSWYQQVLGQGPQFIFQYYEKEERGRGNFPDRFSARQFPNYSSELNVNALLLGDSALYLCASSAYSNSNQPQHFGDGTRLSIL.

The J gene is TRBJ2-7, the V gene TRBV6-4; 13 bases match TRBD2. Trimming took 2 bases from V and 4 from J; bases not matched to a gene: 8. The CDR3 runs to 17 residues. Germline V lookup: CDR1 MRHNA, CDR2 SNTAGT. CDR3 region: CASSDREPGLAGYEQYF. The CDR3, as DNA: TGTGCCAGCAGTGACAGAGAGCCGGGACTAGCGGGATACGAGCAGTACTTC.

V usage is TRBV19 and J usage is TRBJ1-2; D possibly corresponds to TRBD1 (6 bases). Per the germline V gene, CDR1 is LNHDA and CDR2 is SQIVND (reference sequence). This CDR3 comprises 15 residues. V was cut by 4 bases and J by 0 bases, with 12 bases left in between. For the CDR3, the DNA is TGTGCCAGTAGTAGATGGACAGACGCTAACTATGGCTACACCTTC. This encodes CASSRWTDANYGYTF.

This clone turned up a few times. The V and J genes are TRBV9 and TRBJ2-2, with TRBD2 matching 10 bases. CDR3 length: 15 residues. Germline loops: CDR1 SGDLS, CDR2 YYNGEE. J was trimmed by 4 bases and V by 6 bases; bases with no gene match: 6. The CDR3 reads CASTLAGEGTGELFF. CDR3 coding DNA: TGTGCCAGCACCCTAGCGGGAGAGGGCACCGGGGAGCTGTTTTTT. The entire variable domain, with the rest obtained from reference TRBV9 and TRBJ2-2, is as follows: DSGVTQTPKHLITATGQRVTLRCSPRSGDLSVYWYQQSLDQGLQFLIQYYNGEERAKGNILERFSAQQFPDLHSELNLSSLELGDSALYFCASTLAGEGTGELFFGEGSRLTVL.

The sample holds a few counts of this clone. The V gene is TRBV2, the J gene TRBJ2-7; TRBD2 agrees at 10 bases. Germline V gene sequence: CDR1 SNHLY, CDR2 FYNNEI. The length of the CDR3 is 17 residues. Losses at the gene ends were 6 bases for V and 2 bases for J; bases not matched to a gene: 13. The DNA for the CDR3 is TGTGCCAGCAGCCTGGACTTCGGGAGCGGGAGGGCCTACGAGCAGTACTTC. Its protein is CASSLDFGSGRAYEQYF.

The CDR3 region has the DNA TGTGCCAGCAGTTATTCCGGGGGCGAGACTGAAGCTTTCTTT. Translated, it gives CASSYSGGETEAFF. The chain joins TRBV6-5 to TRBJ1-1, with a possible D match to TRBD1 (6 bases). Germline values: CDR1 MNHEY, CDR2 SVGAGI. The CDR3 spans 14 residues. The V end was cut by 3 bases, the J end by 5 bases, with 13 bases between.

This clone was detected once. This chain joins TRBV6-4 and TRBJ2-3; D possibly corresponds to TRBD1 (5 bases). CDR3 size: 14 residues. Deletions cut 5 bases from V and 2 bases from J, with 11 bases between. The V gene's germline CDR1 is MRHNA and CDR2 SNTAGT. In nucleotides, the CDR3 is TGTGCCAGCAGTCAACAGGATGACACAGATACGCAGTATTTT. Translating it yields CASSQQDDTDTQYF.

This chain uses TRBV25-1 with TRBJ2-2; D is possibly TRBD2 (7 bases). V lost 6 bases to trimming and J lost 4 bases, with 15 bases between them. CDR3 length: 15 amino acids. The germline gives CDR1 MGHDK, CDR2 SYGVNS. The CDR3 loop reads CASSPRGGGTGELFF. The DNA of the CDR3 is TGTGCCAGCAGCCCGAGGGGGGGCGGCACCGGGGAGCTGTTTTTT.